This record covers a single T cell receptor (beta chain). What this receptor recognizes is not known. Density gradient separation was used to isolate peripheral blood mononuclear cells from healthy donor buffy coats. The study enriched total CD8+ T cells through negative magnetic separation using EasySep or MojoSort CD8+ T cell isolation kits. An RNeasy Mini Kit was used to extract total RNA from duplicate vials of 150,000 sorted CD8+ T cells per subset. The PBMCs were used fresh or after being cryopreserved in fetal bovine serum with 10% DMSO. CD8+ T cell subsets were sorted to purity by fluorescence-activated cell sorting on a FACSAria III. A Human TCR Profiling Kit was used to prepare UMI-labeled 5' RACE TCRbeta libraries. Every TCRbeta library was prepared in parallel with an identical number of PCR cycles. Concerning the study's data processing: The number of functional CDR3beta clonotypes in each TCRbeta library ranged from roughly 2,800 to 20,000. MIGEC 1.2.9 handled UMI extraction and consensus assembly, with a minimum of three reads required per UMI. MiXCR 3.0.3 was used to extract the in-frame CDR3beta repertoires. After each sample was downsampled to 42,000 randomly selected UMIs, diversity metrics were computed in VDJtools 1.2.1. For the top 3,000 clones of each sample pair, the repertoire overlap metrics D, R and F2 were calculated in VDJtools. TCRdb reprocessed the reads; each CDR3 protein sequence makes one entry, and DNA is unavailable. V and J calls and clone size were set by TCRdb, not the authors. The record for this sample contains about 4,700 distinct CDR3 sequences. The ten largest account for roughly 30% of the sample.

This sample is drawn from a study of human CD8 memory T cell subsets (dated by TCRdb to between 2020 and 2021). A note on the overall study: TCRbeta repertoires of stem-like (TSTEM), progenitor exhausted-like (TPEX) and effector memory CD8+ T cell subsets were compared to assess their clonal relationships. Six donors each provided TSTEM, TPEX and effector memory subsets, and TCRbeta repertoires were obtained from all six. Overall results and qualifications from the work: Based on Chao1 estimates, TSTEM subsets appeared to have greater repertoire diversity than TPEX subsets, which may reflect a broader range of specificities. The stem-like TSTEM and TPEX subsets each shared clonotypes with effector memory cells, but the TSTEM and TPEX repertoires had minimal overlap with each other, suggesting distinct antigen spectra. Only TCRbeta chains were sequenced, and repertoire comparisons were based on more than five donors, with testing performed by paired t-tests and Bonferroni correction. Normalized Shannon-Wiener diversity was similarly high in the TSTEM and TPEX subsets, while the effector memory subsets were comparatively less diverse.

The CDR3 holds 15 amino acids from the cysteine to the phenylalanine. No DNA is given. Based on the germline V gene, the CDR1 and CDR2 sequences are LGHNA and YNFKEQ. The sequence links TRBV4-2 to TRBJ2-7. The clonotype was recovered from a human donor in good health. Sequencing input: CD8+ T cells from PBMCs. CDR3 reads: CASSQANDGSYEQYF.